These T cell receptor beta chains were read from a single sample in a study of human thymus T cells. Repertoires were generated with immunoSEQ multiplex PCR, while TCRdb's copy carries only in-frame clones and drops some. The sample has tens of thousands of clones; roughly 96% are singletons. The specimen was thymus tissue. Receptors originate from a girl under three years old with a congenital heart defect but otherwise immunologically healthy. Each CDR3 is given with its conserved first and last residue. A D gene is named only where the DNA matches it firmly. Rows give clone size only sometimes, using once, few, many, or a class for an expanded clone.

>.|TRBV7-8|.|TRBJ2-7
TGTGCCAGCAGCCCGAAAGACTCCCCTCGCTACGAGCAGTACTTC
CASSPKDSPRYEQYF
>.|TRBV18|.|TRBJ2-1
TGTGCCAGCTCACCGCGGGGCCCACTAGGACATGAGCAGTTCTTC
CASSPRGPLGHEQFF
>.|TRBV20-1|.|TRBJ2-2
TGCAGTGCGCCCCGAGACGGGGAGCTGTTTTTT
CSAPRDGELFF
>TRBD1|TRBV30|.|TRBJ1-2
TGTGCCTGGAGTGGTACAGGGGGAAACTATGGCTACACCTTC
CAWSGTGGNYGYTF
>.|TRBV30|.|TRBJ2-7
TGTGCCTGGAGTGTACCTGGACACTCTTACGAGCAGTACTTC
CAWSVPGHSYEQYF
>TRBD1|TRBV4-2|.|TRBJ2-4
TGTGCCAGCAGCCAAGTGGCAGGGGGCGAAAACATTCAGTACTTC
CASSQVAGGENIQYF
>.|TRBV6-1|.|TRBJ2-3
TGTGCCAGCTCCAACCGGTTTAGCACAGATACGCAGTATTTT
CASSNRFSTDTQYF
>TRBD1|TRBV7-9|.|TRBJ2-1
TGTGCCAGCAGCTTAGAGGGACAGGTAGGCTCTCGCCCCTACAATGAGCAGTTCTTC
CASSLEGQVGSRPYNEQFF
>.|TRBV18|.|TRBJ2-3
TGTGCCAGCTCACCACCGGGCGAGGCGGGTACGCAGTATTTT
CASSPPGEAGTQYF
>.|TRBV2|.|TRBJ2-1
TGTGCCAGCCGGGAGCAGTTCTTC
CASREQFF
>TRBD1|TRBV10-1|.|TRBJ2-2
TGCGCCAGCCGTAAAGGGACAGACATTAGGACCGGGGAGCTGTTTTTT
CASRKGTDIRTGELFF
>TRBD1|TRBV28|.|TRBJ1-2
TGTGCCCGCCTTAGATGGGGACAGGGGCATAACTATGGCTACACCTTC
CARLRWGQGHNYGYTF
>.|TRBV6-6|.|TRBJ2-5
TGTGCCAGCAGTTACGGCTTCGATGTGCAAGAGACCCAGTACTTC
CASSYGFDVQETQYF
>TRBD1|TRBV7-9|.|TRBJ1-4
TGTGCCAGCAGCTCCCCGGGACAGGGTTTAGGAAAACTGTTTTTT
CASSSPGQGLGKLFF
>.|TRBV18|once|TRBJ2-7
TGTGCCAGCTCACCATTTGACAGGTTCGAGGAGCAGTACTTC
CASSPFDRFEEQYF
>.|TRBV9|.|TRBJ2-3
TGTGCCAGCAGCGATCCGGTACTAGATACCTCTAAGAGGACGCAGTATTTT
CASSDPVLDTSKRTQYF
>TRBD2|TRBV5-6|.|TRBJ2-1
TGTGCCAGCAGCTTTTCACTAGCGGGAGGGAATGAGCAGTTCTTC
CASSFSLAGGNEQFF
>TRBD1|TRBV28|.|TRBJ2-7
TGTGCCAGCAGTTTATTGGGTAGGGGGCGTAGCGAGCAGTACTTC
CASSLLGRGRSEQYF
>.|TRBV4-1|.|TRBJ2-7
TGCGCCAGCAGCCAAGTCCGGGGAGGAGATAGGGGATACGAGCAGTACTTC
CASSQVRGGDRGYEQYF
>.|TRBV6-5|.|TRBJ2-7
TGTGCCAGCGCCGCAGACGGACTGGGGATTCTCGAGCAGTACTTC
CASAADGLGILEQYF
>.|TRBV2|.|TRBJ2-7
TGTGCCAGCAGTGAAGCCCAACCCGCCTACGAGCAGTACTTC
CASSEAQPAYEQYF
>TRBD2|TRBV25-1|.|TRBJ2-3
TGTGCCAGCAGTGAACTGGGGACTAGCGGATTTAACACAGATACGCAGTATTTT
CASSELGTSGFNTDTQYF
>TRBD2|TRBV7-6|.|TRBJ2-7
TGTGCCAGCAGCTTAAGGGACGGGGGGGACGGCTCCTACGAGCAGTACTTC
CASSLRDGGDGSYEQYF
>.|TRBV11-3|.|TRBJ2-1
TGTGCCAGCAGCGCAGGCGCAAGGTCCACCGTTGAGCAGTTCTTC
CASSAGARSTVEQFF
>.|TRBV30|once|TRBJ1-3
TGTGCCTGCCCGGGACAAAGGGGAAACACCATATATTTT
CACPGQRGNTIYF
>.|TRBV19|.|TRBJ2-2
TGTGCCAGTAGCACCCCAAGTGCCTTTCGGGGAGACACCGGGGAGCTGTTTTTT
CASSTPSAFRGDTGELFF
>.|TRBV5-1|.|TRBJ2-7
TGCGCCAGCAGCTTGGATGGGAGACGCGAGCAGTACTTC
CASSLDGRREQYF
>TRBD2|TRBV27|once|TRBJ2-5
TGTGCCAGCAGTTTACGGGAGGGGCACGGGGAGACCCAGTACTTC
CASSLREGHGETQYF
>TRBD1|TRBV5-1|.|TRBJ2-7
TGCGCCAGCAGCTGGGGGACAGAAGACTACGAGCAGTACTTC
CASSWGTEDYEQYF
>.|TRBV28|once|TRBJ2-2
TGTGCCAGCAGTTTAGTGAGACCCGGGGAGCTGTTTTTT
CASSLVRPGELFF
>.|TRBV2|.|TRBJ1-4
TGTGCCAGCAGTGAACGGCAGGGTGCAACTAATGAAAAACTGTTTTTT
CASSERQGATNEKLFF
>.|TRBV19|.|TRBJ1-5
TGTGCCAGTAACGGGGCCCGGGGTCAGCCCCAGCATTTT
CASNGARGQPQHF
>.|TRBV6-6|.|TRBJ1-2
TGTGCCAGCAAAGGGGTTAAACTGAGGAGTGGCTACACCTTC
CASKGVKLRSGYTF
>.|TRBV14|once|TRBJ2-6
TGTGCCAGCAGCCAGCGGGGCCGAAGAGCGATAGGGGCCAACGTCCTGACTTTC
CASSQRGRRAIGANVLTF
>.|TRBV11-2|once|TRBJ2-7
TGTGCCACCAGCCGGTCGTCCAAGTTGGTGGAGCAGTACTTC
CATSRSSKLVEQYF
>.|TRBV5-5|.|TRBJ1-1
TGTGCCAGCAGCTTGGGACCGGGGGTACACACTGAAGCTTTCTTT
CASSLGPGVHTEAFF
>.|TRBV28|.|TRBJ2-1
TGTGCCAGCAGTTTAGAAAGGGGTGTTCGTTCCTACAATGAGCAGTTCTTC
CASSLERGVRSYNEQFF
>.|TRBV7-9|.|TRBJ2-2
TGTGCCAGCAGCACCCTTAACACCGGGGAGCTGTTTTTT
CASSTLNTGELFF
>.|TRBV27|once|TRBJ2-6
TGTGCCCCCCCCGCAGGGGCCCCGGGAGGGGCCAACGTCCTGACTTTC
CAPPAGAPGGANVLTF
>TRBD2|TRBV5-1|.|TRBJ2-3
TGCGCCAGCAGCGCCTGTTTGGCGGGAGGTATCGGAAGCACAGATACGCAGTATTTT
CASSACLAGGIGSTDTQYF
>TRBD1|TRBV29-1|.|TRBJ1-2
TGCAGCGTTGAAGAATCCTGGACAGGGAAGGGTACTAACTATGGCTACACCTTC
CSVEESWTGKGTNYGYTF
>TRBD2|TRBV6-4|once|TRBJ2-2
TGTGCCAGCAGGCCGGACGAGGCGGGAGGGCCGGACACCGGGGAGCTGTTTTTT
CASRPDEAGGPDTGELFF
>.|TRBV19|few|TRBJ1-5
TGTGCCAGTAGTATAGTGAGGCATGGCAATCAGCCCCAGCATTTT
CASSIVRHGNQPQHF
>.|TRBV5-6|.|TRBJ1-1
TGTGCCAGCAGCGACGAGACAGGACGGGGCCTTATGAACACTGAAGCTTTCTTT
CASSDETGRGLMNTEAFF
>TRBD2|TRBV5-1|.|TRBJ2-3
TGCGCCAGCAGCATACTGGAGCGGGAGTCGGTCACAGATACGCAGTATTTT
CASSILERESVTDTQYF
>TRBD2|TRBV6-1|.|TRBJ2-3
TGTGCCAGCAGTGAAAGGACTAGCGGTACTAGCACAGATACGCAGTATTTT
CASSERTSGTSTDTQYF
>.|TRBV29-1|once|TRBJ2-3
TGCAGCGTAGCCAGGGGTGATACGCAGTATTTT
CSVARGDTQYF
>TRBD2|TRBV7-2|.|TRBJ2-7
TGTGCCAGCAGCATAGGACTAGGAGCCTCCTACGAGCAGTACTTC
CASSIGLGASYEQYF
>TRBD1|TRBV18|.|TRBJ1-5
TGTGCCAGCTCAGAAAACCCTACAGGGGCTAGGCATCAGCCCCAGCATTTT
CASSENPTGARHQPQHF
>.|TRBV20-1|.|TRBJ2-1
TGCAGTGCTACCAGCCGTAATGAGCAGTTCTTC
CSATSRNEQFF
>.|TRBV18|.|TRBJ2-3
TGTGCCAGCTCTTCGACAGATACGCAGTATTTT
CASSSTDTQYF
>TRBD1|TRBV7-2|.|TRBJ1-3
TGTGCCAGCAGCCCGGGACAGGTCCCAGGAAACACCATATATTTT
CASSPGQVPGNTIYF
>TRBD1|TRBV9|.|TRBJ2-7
TGTGCCAGCAGCGCCCAGACAGGGCCCCAAGACTACGAGCAGTACTTC
CASSAQTGPQDYEQYF
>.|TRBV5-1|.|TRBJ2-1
TGCGCCAGCTGGAAAGGGGCTCCCTCCTACAATGAGCAGTTCTTC
CASWKGAPSYNEQFF
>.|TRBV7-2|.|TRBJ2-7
TGTGCCAGCAGCAGCGGACTCGAGCAGTACTTC
CASSSGLEQYF